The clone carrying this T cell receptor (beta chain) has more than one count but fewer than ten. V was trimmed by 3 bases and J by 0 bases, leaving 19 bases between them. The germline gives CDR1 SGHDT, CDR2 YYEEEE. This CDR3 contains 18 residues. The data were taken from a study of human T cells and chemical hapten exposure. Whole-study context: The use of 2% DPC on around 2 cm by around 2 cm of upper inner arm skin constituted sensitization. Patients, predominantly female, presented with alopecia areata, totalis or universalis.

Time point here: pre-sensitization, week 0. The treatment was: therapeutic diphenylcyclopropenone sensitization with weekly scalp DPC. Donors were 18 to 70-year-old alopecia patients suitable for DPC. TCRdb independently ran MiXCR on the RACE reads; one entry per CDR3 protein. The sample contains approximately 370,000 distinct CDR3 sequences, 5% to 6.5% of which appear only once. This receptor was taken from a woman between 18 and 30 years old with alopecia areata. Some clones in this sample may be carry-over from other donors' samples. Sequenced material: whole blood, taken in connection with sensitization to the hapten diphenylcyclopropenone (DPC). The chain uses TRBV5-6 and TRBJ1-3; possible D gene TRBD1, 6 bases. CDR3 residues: CASSSGNEGGYSGNTIYF. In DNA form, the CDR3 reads TGTGCCAGCAGCTCCGGGAACGAGGGGGGCTACTCTGGAAACACCATATATTTT. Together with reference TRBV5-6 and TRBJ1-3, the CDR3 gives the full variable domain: DAGVTQSPTHLIKTRGQQVTLRCSPKSGHDTVSWYQQALGQGPQFIFQYYEEEERQRGNFPDRFSGHQFPNYSSELNVNALLLGDSALYLCASSSGNEGGYSGNTIYFGEGSWLTVV.